This T cell receptor beta chain was found in a study of graft-versus-host responses after intestinal transplantation. About this clone: What it binds is not known.

Germline lookup yields CDR1 LGHNA and CDR2 YNFKEQ. The CDR3 is made up of 13 amino acids. Trimming pared 4 bases from V and 6 bases from J, leaving 10 bases between. Generated by immunoSEQ multiplex PCR, the TCRdb table keeps only in-frame clones and is missing some. The table has 90,000 to 150,000 clones, about 95% seen once. This specimen was unstimulated CD8+ T cells sorted from spleen or lymph node cells, taken before intestinal transplant. This receptor was taken from a human donor who received an intestinal transplant. The chain couples TRBV4-2 to TRBJ1-5; D is ambiguous. CDR3 bases: TGTGCCAGCAGCCCGGAGGGCCGTCAGCCCCAGCATTTT. This gives the protein CASSPEGRQPQHF.